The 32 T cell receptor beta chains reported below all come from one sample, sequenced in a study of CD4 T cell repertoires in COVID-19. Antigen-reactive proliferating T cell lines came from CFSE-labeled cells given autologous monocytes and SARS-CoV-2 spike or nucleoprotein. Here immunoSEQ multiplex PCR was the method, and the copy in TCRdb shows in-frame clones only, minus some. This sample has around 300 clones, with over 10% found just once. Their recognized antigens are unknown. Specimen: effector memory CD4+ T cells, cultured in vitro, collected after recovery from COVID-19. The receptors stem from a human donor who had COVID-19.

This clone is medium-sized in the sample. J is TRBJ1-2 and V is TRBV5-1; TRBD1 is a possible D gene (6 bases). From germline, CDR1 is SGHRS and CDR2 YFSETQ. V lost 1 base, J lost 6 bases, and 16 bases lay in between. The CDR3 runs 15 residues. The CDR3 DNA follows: TGCGCCAGCAGCTTGAGGGGGGGCGCTCCCCATGGCTACACCTTC. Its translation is CASSLRGGAPHGYTF.

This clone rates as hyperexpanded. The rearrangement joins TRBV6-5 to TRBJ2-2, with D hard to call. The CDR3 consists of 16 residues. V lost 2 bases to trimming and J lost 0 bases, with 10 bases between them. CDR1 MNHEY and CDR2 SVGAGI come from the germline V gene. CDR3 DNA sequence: TGTGCCAGCAGTTACGCCCGCCAACCGAACACCGGGGAGCTGTTTTTT. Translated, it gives CASSYARQPNTGELFF.

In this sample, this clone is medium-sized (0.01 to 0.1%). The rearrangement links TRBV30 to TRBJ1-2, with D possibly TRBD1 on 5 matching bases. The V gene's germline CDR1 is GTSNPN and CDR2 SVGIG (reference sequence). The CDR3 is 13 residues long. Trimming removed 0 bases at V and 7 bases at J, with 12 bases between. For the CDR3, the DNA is TGTGCCTGGAGTGTTACAGGTGGGCTTGGCTACACCTTC. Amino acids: CAWSVTGGLGYTF.

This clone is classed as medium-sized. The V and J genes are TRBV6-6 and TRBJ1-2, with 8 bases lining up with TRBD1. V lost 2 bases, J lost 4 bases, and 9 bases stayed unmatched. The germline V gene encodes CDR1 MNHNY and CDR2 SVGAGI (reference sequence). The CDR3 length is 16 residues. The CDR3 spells CASSYAGGAVPYGYTF. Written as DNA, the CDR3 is TGTGCCAGCAGTTACGCAGGGGGCGCGGTGCCCTATGGCTACACCTTC.

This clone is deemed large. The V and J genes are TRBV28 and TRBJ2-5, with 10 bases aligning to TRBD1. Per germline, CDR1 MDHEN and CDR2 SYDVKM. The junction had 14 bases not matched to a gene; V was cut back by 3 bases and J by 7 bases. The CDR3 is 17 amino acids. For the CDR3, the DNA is TGTGCCAGCAGTTTGTGGGGACAGGGGCGATCTGGGCGGACCCAGTACTTC. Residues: CASSLWGQGRSGRTQYF.

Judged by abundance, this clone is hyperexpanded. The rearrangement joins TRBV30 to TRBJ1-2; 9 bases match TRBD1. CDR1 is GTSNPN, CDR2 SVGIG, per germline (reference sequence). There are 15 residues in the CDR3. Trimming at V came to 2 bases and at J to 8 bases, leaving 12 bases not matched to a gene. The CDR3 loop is CAWSPAPGTGHGYTF. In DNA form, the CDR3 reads TGTGCCTGGAGTCCCGCCCCCGGGACAGGGCACGGCTACACCTTC.

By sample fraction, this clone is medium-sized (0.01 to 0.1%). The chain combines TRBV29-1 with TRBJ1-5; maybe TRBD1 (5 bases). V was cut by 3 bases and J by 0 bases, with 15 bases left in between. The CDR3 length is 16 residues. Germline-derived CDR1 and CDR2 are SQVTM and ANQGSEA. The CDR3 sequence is CSVDRLGANSNQPQHF. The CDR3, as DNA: TGCAGCGTTGATAGGCTAGGGGCGAATAGCAATCAGCCCCAGCATTTT.

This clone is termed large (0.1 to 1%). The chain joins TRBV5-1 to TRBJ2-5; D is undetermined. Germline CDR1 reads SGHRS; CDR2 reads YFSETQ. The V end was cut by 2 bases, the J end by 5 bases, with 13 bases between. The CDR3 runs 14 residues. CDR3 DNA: TGCGCCAGCAGCTTTGGGCAGCCTTCCGAGACCCAGTACTTC. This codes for CASSFGQPSETQYF.

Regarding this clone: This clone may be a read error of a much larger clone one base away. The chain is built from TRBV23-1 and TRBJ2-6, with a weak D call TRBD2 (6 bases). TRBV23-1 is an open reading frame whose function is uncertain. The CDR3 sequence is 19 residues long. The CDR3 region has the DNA TGCGCCCGCAGACCACTGGAGGGGCCCCGGGCCTCTGGGGCCAACGTCCTGACTTTC. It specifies CARRPLEGPRASGANVLTF.

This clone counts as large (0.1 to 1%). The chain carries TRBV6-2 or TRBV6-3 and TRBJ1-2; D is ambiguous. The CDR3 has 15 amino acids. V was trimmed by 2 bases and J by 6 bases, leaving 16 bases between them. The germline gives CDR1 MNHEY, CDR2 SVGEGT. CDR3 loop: CASSYTPGTTNGYTF. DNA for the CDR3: TGTGCCAGCAGTTACACTCCGGGCACCACCAATGGCTACACCTTC.

The CDR3 protein is CASSYSWGGTHTQYF. The CDR3 nucleotides are TGTGCCAGCAGTTACTCGTGGGGGGGCACCCATACGCAGTATTTT. The rearrangement links TRBV6-2 or TRBV6-3 to TRBJ2-3, with D perhaps TRBD2 (7 bases). CDR3 length: 15 residues. Deletions cut 0 bases from V and 7 bases from J, with 14 bases between. Per germline, CDR1 MNHEY and CDR2 SVGEGT.

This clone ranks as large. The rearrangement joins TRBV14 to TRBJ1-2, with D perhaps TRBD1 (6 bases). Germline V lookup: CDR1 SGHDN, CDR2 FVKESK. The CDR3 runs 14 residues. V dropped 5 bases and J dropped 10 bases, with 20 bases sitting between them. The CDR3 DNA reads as TGTGCCAGCAGCTTACGGACAGACCCTATGACCTACACCTTC. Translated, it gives CASSLRTDPMTYTF.

CDR3 sequence (DNA): TGCGCCAGCAGCCAGGGCCGGAAGACTGGTCGGTCTTACGAGCAGTACTTC. Amino acid sequence: CASSQGRKTGRSYEQYF. The chain employs TRBV5-1 and TRBJ2-7; possibly TRBD1 for D (5 bases). V lost 4 bases and J lost 4, with 24 bases in between. The CDR3 extends over 17 amino acids. Germline V gene lookup returns CDR1 SGHRS and CDR2 YFSETQ.

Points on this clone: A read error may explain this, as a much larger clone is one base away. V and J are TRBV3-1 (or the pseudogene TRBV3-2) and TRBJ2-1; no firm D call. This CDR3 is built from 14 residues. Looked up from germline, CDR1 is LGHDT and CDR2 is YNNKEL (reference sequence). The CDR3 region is CAGSPPRGLGEQFF. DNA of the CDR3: TGTGCCGGCAGTCCCCCCCGCGGCCTGGGGGAGCAGTTCTTC.

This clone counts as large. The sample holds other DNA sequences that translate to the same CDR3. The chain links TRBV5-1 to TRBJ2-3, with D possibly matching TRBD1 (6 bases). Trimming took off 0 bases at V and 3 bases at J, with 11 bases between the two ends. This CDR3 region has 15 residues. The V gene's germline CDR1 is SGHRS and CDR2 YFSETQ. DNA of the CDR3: TGCGCCAGCAGCTTGGACAGGGCTCGTACAGATACGCAGTATTTT. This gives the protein CASSLDRARTDTQYF.

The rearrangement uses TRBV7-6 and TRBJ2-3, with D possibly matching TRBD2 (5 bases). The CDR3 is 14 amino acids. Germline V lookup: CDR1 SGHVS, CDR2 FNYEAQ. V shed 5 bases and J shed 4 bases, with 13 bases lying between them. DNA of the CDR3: TGTGCCAGCAGCCAGCCCTTGGAGGCAGATACGCAGTATTTT. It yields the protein CASSQPLEADTQYF.

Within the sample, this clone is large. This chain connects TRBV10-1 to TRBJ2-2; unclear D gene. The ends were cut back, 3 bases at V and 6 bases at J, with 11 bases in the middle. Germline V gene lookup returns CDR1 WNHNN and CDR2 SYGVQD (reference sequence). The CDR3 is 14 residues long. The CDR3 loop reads CASSDTLDAGELFF. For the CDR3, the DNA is TGCGCCAGCAGTGATACGTTGGACGCCGGGGAGCTGTTTTTT.

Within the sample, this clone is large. The CDR3 DNA is TGCGCCAGCCTTTTTCGGGGCAGCCTCAATCAGCCCCAGCATTTT. This encodes CASLFRGSLNQPQHF. This rearrangement joins TRBV5-1 to TRBJ1-5, with D maybe TRBD1 (5 bases). The CDR3 spans 15 residues. Trimming removed 7 bases at V and 3 bases at J, with 17 bases between. Germline V gene lookup returns CDR1 SGHRS and CDR2 YFSETQ.

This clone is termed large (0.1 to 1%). The CDR3 region is CASSLRGGNGYTF. DNA for the CDR3: TGTGCCAGCAGTTTGCGAGGGGGCAATGGCTACACCTTC. This chain connects TRBV6-2 or TRBV6-3 to TRBJ1-2, with 7 bases matching TRBD1. J lost 6 bases, V lost 4 bases, and 5 bases had no gene match. The germline gives CDR1 MNHEY, CDR2 SVGEGT. The CDR3 consists of 13 residues.

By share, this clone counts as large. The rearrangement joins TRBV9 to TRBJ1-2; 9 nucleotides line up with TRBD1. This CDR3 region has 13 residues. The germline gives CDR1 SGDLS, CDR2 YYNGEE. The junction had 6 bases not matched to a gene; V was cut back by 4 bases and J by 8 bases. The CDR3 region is CASSLQGAVGYTF. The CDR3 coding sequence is TGTGCCAGCAGCCTACAGGGGGCAGTGGGCTACACCTTC.

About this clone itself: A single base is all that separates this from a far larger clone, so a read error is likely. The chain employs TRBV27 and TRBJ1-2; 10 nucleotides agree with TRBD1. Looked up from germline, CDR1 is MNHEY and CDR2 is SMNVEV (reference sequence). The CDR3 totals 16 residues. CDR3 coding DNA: TGTGCCTGCAGTCCACGACAGGGGGCTCTTAACTATGGCTACACCTTC. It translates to CACSPRQGALNYGYTF.

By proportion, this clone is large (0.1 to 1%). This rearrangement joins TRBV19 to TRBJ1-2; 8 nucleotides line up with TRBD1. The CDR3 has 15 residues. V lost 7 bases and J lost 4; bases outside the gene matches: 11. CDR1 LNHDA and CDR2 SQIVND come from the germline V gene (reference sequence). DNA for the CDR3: TGTGCCAGTACGAGGACAGGGACCTGGAGCTATGGCTACACCTTC. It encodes CASTRTGTWSYGYTF.

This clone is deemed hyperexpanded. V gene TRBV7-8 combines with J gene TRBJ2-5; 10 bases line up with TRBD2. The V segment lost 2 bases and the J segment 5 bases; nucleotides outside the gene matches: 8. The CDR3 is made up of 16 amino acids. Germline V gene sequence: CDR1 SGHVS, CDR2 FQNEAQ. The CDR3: CASSLRQRGGPETQYF. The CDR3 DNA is TGTGCCAGCAGCTTACGTCAGCGGGGGGGCCCTGAGACCCAGTACTTC.

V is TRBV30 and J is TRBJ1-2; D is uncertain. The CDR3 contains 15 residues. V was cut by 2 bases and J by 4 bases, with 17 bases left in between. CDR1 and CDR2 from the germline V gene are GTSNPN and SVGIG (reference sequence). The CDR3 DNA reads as TGTGCCTGGAGTCCTCCCCGCGGCCTACTCTATGGCTACACCTTC. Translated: CAWSPPRGLLYGYTF.

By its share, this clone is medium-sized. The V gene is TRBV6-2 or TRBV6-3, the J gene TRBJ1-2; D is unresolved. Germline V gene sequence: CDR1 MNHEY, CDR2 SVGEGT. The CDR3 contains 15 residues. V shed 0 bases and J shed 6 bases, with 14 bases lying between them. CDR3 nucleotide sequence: TGTGCCAGCAGTTACTCGTCAGGAGACCTAAATGGCTACACCTTC. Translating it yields CASSYSSGDLNGYTF.

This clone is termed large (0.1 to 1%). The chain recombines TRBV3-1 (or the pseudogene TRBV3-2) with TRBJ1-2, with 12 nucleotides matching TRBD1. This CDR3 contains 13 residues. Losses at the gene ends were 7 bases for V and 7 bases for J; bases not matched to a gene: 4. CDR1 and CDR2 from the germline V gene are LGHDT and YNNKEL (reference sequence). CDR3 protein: CASTGTGGFGYTF. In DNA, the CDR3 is TGTGCCAGCACTGGGACAGGGGGCTTTGGCTACACCTTC.

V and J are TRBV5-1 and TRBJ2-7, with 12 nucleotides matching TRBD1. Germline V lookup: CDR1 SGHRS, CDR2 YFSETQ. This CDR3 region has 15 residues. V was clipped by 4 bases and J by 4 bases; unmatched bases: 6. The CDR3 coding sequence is TGCGCCAGCAGCCCGGGACAGGGGGCTTCTTACGAGCAGTACGTC. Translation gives CASSPGQGASYEQYV.

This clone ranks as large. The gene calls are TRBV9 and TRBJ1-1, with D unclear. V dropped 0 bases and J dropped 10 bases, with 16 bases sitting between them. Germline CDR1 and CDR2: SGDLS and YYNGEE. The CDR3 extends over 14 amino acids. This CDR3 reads CASSVVGDPLGAFF. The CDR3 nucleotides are TGTGCCAGCAGCGTAGTGGGAGACCCCCTGGGAGCTTTCTTT.

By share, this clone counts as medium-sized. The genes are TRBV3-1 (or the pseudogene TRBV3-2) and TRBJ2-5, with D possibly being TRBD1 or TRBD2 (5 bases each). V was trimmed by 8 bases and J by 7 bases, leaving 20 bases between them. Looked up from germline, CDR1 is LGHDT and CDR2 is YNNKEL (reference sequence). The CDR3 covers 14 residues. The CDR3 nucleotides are TGTGCCAGCGGGGAAGCAGTGGCGAGGGGGACCCAGTACTTC. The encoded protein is CASGEAVARGTQYF.

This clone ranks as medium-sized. CDR3 protein: CASSPDVGVKTEAFF. The DNA of the CDR3 is TGTGCCAGTAGTCCTGATGTCGGGGTTAAGACTGAAGCTTTCTTT. This chain joins TRBV19 and TRBJ1-1, with D unclear. The germline V gene has CDR1 LNHDA and CDR2 SQIVND (reference sequence). This CDR3 comprises 15 residues. V was shortened by 5 bases and J by 5 bases, with 18 bases between the two germline ends.

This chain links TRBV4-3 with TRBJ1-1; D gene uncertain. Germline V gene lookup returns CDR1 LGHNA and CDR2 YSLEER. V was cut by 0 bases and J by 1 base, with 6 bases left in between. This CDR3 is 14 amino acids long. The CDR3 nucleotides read TGCGCCAGCAGCCAAGATTTGGGGAACACTGAAGCTTTCTTT. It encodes CASSQDLGNTEAFF.

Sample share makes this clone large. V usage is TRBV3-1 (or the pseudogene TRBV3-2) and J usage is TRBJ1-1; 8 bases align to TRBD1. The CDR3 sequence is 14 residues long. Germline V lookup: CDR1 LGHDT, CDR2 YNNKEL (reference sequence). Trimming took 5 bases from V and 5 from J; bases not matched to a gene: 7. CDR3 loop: CASSYGQGRTEAFF. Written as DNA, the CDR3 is TGTGCCAGCAGCTACGGACAGGGTAGGACTGAAGCTTTCTTT.